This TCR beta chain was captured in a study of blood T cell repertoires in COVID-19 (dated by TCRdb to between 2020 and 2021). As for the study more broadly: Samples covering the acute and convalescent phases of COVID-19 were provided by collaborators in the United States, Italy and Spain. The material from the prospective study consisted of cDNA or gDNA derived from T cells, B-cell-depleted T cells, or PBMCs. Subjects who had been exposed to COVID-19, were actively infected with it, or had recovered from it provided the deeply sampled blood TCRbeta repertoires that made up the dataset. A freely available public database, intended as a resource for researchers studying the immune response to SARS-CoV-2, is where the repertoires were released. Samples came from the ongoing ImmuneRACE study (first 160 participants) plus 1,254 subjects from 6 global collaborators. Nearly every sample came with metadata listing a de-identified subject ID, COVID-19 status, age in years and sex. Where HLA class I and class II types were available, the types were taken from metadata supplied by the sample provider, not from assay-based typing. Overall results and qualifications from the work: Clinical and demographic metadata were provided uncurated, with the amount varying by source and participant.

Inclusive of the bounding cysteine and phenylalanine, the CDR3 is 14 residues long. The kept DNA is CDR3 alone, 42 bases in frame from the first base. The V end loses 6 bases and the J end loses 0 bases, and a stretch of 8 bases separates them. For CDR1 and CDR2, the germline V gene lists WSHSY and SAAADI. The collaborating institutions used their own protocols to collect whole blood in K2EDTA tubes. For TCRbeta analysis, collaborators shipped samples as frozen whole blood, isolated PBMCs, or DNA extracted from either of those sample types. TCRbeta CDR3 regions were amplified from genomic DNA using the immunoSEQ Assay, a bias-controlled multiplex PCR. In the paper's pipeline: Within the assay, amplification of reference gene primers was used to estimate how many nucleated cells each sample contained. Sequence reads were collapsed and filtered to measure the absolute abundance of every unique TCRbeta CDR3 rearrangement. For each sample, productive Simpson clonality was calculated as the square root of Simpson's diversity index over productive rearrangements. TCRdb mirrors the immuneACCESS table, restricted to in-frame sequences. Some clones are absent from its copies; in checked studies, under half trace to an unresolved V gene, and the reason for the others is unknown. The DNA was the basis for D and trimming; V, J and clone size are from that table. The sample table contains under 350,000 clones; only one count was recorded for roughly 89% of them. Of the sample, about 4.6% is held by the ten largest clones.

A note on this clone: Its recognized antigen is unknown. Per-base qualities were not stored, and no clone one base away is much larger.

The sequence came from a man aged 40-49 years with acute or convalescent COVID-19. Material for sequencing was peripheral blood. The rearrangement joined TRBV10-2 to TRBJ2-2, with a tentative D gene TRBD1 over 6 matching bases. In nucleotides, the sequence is TGCGCCAGCAGGGGGGCGGCGAACACCGGGGAGCTGTTTTTT. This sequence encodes CASRGAANTGELFF.